This T cell receptor (beta chain) was sequenced for a study of blood T cells in healthy people across ages. Study summary: About one barcoded beta molecule per two T cells was the capture yield of template switching.

Germline CDR1 is SGHTA and CDR2 is FQGNSA. The CDR3 consists of 14 residues. Whole-study findings and limits: PBMCs that were unsorted prevented a conclusive naive versus antigen-experienced comparison.

Sample-barcoded 5' priming and a J-beta primer mix drove a second PCR of about 7 to 12 cycles. TCRdb redid the calling of the 5' RACE reads with MiXCR, one entry per CDR3 protein. The table includes some 640,000 distinct CDR3 sequences, 45% to 50% detected once. Extracted total RNA amounted to at least 5.5 micrograms for each sample. In the case of this clonotype: Its antigen is unknown. One junction end does not reproduce the germline sequence, and a read error may be involved.

The sample was blood. The receptor comes from a woman between 55 and 75 years old in good health. The V and J genes are TRBV7-2 and TRBJ2-3; D not certain. The CDR3 bases are TGTGCCAGCAGCTTAGGGCAGACCCTAGATACGCGGTATTTT. Translating gives CASSLGQTLDTRYF.